A single sample gave rise to the 21 T cell receptor beta chains below, sequenced in a study of OX40 agonist ivuxolimab in advanced cancers. Library preparation used the immunoSEQ multiplex PCR assay. Held by TCRdb, this immuneACCESS table contains in-frame sequences only and omits some clones. Under half of the omission traces to an unresolved V gene where checked; the cause of the rest is unknown. The table for this sample lists about 40,000 clones; around nine tenths of them were counted only once. The ten largest clonotypes hold approximately 12% of the sample. The sequences come from CD4+ or CD8+ T cells sorted from blood, collected in a trial of the OX40 agonist ivuxolimab. Source of these receptors: an adult with an advanced solid tumor such as melanoma, head and neck, liver or kidney cancer.

V usage is TRBV6-5 and J usage is TRBJ1-3; D gene uncertain. V was clipped by 4 bases and J by 0 bases, with 10 bases between them. Germline V gives CDR1 MNHEY, CDR2 SVGAGI. The CDR3 is 15 residues long. The CDR3 region is CASSWVRASGNTIYF. CDR3 coding DNA: TGTGCCAGCAGTTGGGTCCGGGCCTCTGGAAACACCATATATTTT.

This clone is labeled medium-sized. The genes are TRBV14 and TRBJ2-7; 8 bases fit TRBD1. V lost 2 bases to trimming and J lost 7 bases; unmatched junction nucleotides: 13. From germline, CDR1 is SGHDN and CDR2 FVKESK. The CDR3 is made up of 16 amino acids. The CDR3 protein is CASSQLTGQGSIEQYF. The CDR3 DNA is TGTGCCAGCAGCCAATTAACCGGACAGGGATCGATTGAGCAGTACTTC.

This chain joins TRBV5-8 and TRBJ1-4; D perhaps matches TRBD1 (5 bases). The V gene's germline CDR1 is SGHTS and CDR2 YDEGEE. Trimming removed 4 bases from V and 7 bases from J, with 14 bases in between. The CDR3 consists of 14 residues. The CDR3 reads CASSPGLGFEKLFF. The CDR3 DNA follows: TGTGCCAGCAGCCCGGGACTCGGATTTGAAAAACTGTTTTTT.

The chain recombines TRBV4-1 with TRBJ2-3; 7 bases map to TRBD1. In germline, CDR1 is MGHRA, CDR2 YSYEKL. Trimming removed 5 bases from V and 7 bases from J; junction bases left unmatched: 12. CDR3 length: 15 amino acids. The CDR3 loop reads CASSRGQRLSHTQYF. Here the CDR3 DNA reads TGCGCCAGCAGCAGGGGACAGAGACTTTCTCATACGCAGTATTTT.

This CDR3 reads CATLQGGTEAFF. As DNA, the CDR3 is TGTGCCACCCTTCAGGGGGGCACTGAAGCTTTCTTT. The chain recombines TRBV2 with TRBJ1-1, with 7 bases lining up with TRBD1. The V gene's germline CDR1 is SNHLY and CDR2 FYNNEI. This CDR3 region has 12 residues. V shed 10 bases, J shed 4 bases, and the junction held 6 bases outside the gene matches.

The gene calls are TRBV6-6 and TRBJ1-4; TRBD1 is a possible D gene (5 bases). The CDR3 is 12 residues long. V was clipped by 2 bases and J by 12 bases, with 10 bases between them. Germline V lookup: CDR1 MNHNY, CDR2 SVGAGI (reference sequence). The CDR3 is CASSYVGGELFF. CDR3 nucleotide sequence: TGTGCCAGCAGTTACGTCGGAGGGGAACTGTTTTTT.

The chain links TRBV6-5 to TRBJ2-2; 7 bases align to TRBD2. The CDR3 runs 13 residues. Germline trimming cut 7 bases from V and 5 bases from J; bases unmatched to any gene: 4. The germline V gene has CDR1 MNHEY and CDR2 SVGAGI. The chain's CDR3 is CASNLAATGELFF. CDR3 DNA: TGTGCCAGCAATCTAGCGGCGACCGGGGAGCTGTTTTTT.

The chain links TRBV6-6 to TRBJ1-5, with no clear D. V was pared by 3 bases and J by 6 bases, with 12 bases between. CDR1 is MNHNY and CDR2 is SVGAGI in the germline V gene (reference sequence). The CDR3 is 14 amino acids. For the CDR3, the DNA is TGTGCCAGCAGTTATCGGGCTGAAAGTCAGCCCCAGCATTTT. Its protein is CASSYRAESQPQHF.

The sample holds a few counts of this clone. The J gene is TRBJ1-1, the V gene TRBV14, with 9 nucleotides matching TRBD1. Germline V gene data show CDR1 as SGHDN and CDR2 as FVKESK. V lost 4 bases and J lost 5; bases outside the gene matches: 8. The CDR3 runs to 15 residues. In DNA form, the CDR3 reads TGTGCCAGCAGCCTCTATATACAGGGGGCGACTGAAGCTTTCTTT. It yields the protein CASSLYIQGATEAFF.

The CDR3 nucleotides are TGTGCCTGGAATTCCCCAAACTATGGCTACACCTTC. Its protein product is CAWNSPNYGYTF. The chain carries TRBV30 and TRBJ1-2; no reliable D call. The CDR3 contains 12 residues. V was shortened by 4 bases and J by 2 bases, with 8 bases between the two germline ends. CDR1 and CDR2 from the germline V gene are GTSNPN and SVGIG (reference sequence).

This rearrangement joins TRBV30 to TRBJ2-7; 9 bases are a match to TRBD1. CDR1 is GTSNPN, CDR2 SVGIG, per germline (reference sequence). V dropped 2 bases and J dropped 1; count of bases not matched to a gene: 3. The CDR3 consists of 14 residues. CDR3: CAWSTGTGSYEQYF. The CDR3 DNA sequence: TGTGCCTGGAGTACCGGGACAGGGTCCTACGAGCAGTACTTC.

This rearrangement joins TRBV13 to TRBJ1-1; D is uncertain. The CDR3 runs to 12 residues. Trimming cost V 4 bases and J 5 bases, with 8 bases left between them. Germline values: CDR1 PRHDT, CDR2 FYEKMQ (reference sequence). The CDR3 protein is CASSYTRTEAFF. DNA for the CDR3: TGTGCCAGCAGCTACACGCGGACTGAAGCTTTCTTT.

This sequence joins TRBV30 and TRBJ2-1; D is possibly TRBD1 or TRBD2 (5 bases each). The CDR3 contains 13 residues. Germline values: CDR1 GTSNPN, CDR2 SVGIG (reference sequence). V lost 2 bases and J lost 8, with 13 bases in between. CDR3: CAWSWGRADEQFF. In DNA, the CDR3 is TGTGCCTGGAGTTGGGGGAGAGCCGATGAGCAGTTCTTC.

This chain joins TRBV29-1 and TRBJ2-5, with 11 positions matching TRBD2. Germline loops: CDR1 SQVTM, CDR2 ANQGSEA. The CDR3 is 15 amino acids. The V segment lost 0 bases and the J segment 4 bases; nucleotides outside the gene matches: 4. This CDR3 reads CSVEDRGLAAETQYF. CDR3 sequence (DNA): TGCAGCGTTGAAGATCGGGGACTAGCGGCAGAGACCCAGTACTTC. The whole variable domain, remainder taken from reference TRBV29-1 and TRBJ2-5, is SAVISQKPSRDICQRGTSLTIQCQVDSQVTMMFWYRQQPGQSLTLIATANQGSEATYESGFVIDKFPISRPNLTFSTLTVSNMSPEDSSIYLCSVEDRGLAAETQYFGPGTRLLVL.

The gene calls are TRBV19 and TRBJ2-7; D not certain. V was shortened by 1 base and J by 4 bases, with 14 bases between the two germline ends. The CDR3 runs 15 residues. CDR1 and CDR2 from the germline V gene are LNHDA and SQIVND (reference sequence). The CDR3 coding sequence is TGTGCCAGTAGTATAGTGGGCAGGCCTCAGTACGAGCAGTACTTC. This gives the protein CASSIVGRPQYEQYF.

In this sample, this clone turned up once. The V and J genes are TRBV6-6 and TRBJ1-2, with D perhaps matching TRBD1 (6 bases). Per germline, CDR1 MNHNY and CDR2 SVGAGI (reference sequence). V was cut by 5 bases and J by 9 bases, with 16 bases left in between. The CDR3 is 13 residues long. Here the CDR3 reads CASSPQGLSRYTF. DNA of the CDR3: TGTGCCAGCAGTCCACAGGGTCTCTCTCGCTACACCTTC.

The chain carries TRBV6-1 and TRBJ2-1; D not certain. CDR3 length equals 12 residues. Germline CDR1 MNHNS, CDR2 SASEGT. V was pared by 0 bases and J by 9 bases, with 6 bases between. CDR3 region: CASSEATGEQFF. Written as DNA, the CDR3 is TGTGCCAGCAGTGAAGCAACGGGTGAGCAGTTCTTC.

In the case of this clone: Since the CDR3 does not end with the conserved phenylalanine or tryptophan, this likely comes from a read error. The limits of the CDR3 on the DNA are not certain, so only TCRdb's listed CDR3 is given. V and J are TRBV6-1 and TRBJ2-7; TRBD1, the D gene given by the table, was not confirmed from the DNA. The CDR3 sequence runs 12 residues, both termini included. Germline-derived CDR1 and CDR2 are MNHNS and SASEGT. The CDR3 loop is CASSEADTTGFY.

This chain joins TRBV11-2 and TRBJ2-7; 10 bases map to TRBD2. Trimming at V came to 3 bases and at J to 5 bases, leaving 4 bases not matched to a gene. Per the germline V gene, CDR1 is SGHAT and CDR2 is FQNNGV. CDR3 length equals 14 residues. For the CDR3, the DNA is TGTGCCAGCAGCTTCGGGACTAGCGTGGACGAGCAGTACTTC. This sequence encodes CASSFGTSVDEQYF.

The chain uses TRBV27 and TRBJ1-1; TRBD1 matches 10 bases. Germline V gene lookup returns CDR1 MNHEY and CDR2 SMNVEV (reference sequence). V gave up 2 bases and J gave up 3 bases; unmatched junction bases: 6. This CDR3 has 16 residues. The CDR3 DNA follows: TGTGCCAGCAGTTTAGAAGTTGGGACAGGGGACACTGAAGCTTTCTTT. It specifies CASSLEVGTGDTEAFF.

The chain has TRBV27 and TRBJ1-1; maybe TRBD1 (5 bases). The germline V and J ends were trimmed by 7 bases and 2 bases, with 14 bases remaining between them. Germline assignment: CDR1 MNHEY and CDR2 SMNVEV (reference sequence). The CDR3 is 14 amino acids. CDR3 residues: CASNPIGANTEAFF. As DNA, the CDR3 is TGTGCCAGCAACCCGATCGGGGCTAACACTGAAGCTTTCTTT.